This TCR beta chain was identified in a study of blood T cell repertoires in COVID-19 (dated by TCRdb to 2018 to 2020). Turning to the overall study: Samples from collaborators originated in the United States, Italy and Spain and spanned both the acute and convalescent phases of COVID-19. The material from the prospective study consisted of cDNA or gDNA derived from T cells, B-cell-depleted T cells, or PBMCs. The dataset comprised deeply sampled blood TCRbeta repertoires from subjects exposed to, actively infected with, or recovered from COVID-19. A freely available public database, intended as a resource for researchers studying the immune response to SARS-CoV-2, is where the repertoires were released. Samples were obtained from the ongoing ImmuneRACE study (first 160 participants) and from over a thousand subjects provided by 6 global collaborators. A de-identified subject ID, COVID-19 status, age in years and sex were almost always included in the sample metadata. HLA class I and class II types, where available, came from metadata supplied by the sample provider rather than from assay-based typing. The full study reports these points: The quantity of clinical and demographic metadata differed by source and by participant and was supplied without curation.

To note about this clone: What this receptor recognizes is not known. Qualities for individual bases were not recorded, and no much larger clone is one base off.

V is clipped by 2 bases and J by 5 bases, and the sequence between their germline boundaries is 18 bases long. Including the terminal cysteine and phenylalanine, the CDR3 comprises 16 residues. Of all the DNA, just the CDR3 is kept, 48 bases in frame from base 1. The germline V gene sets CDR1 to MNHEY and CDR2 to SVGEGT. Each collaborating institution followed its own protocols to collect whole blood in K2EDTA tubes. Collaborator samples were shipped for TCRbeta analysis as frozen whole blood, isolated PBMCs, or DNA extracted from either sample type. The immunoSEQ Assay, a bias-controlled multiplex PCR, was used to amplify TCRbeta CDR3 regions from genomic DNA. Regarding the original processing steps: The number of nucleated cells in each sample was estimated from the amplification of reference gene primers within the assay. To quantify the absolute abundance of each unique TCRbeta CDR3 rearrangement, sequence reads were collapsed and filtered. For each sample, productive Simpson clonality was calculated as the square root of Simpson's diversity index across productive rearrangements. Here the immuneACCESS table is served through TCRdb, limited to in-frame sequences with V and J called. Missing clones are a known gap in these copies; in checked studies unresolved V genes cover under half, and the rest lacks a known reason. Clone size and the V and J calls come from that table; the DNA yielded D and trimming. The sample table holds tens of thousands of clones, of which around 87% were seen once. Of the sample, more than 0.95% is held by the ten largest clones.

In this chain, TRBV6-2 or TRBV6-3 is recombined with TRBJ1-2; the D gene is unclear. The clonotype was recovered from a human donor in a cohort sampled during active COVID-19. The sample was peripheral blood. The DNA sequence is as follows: TGTGCCAGCAGTTACGCAGGACGGGAGAGCCAATATGGCTACACCTTC. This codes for CASSYAGRESQYGYTF.